This is a list of T cell receptor beta chains from one sample in a study of T cells in Graves' hyperthyroidism and ophthalmopathy. TCRdb analysed the multiplex PCR reads with MiXCR anew, one entry per CDR3 protein. This sample has around 580,000 distinct CDR3 sequences, with roughly 46% found just once. The source material was peripheral blood or thyroid tissue (not recorded which). The receptors originated from a woman younger than 30 with Graves' hyperthyroidism. Each CDR3 is given with its conserved first and last residue. A D gene is named only where the DNA matches it firmly. Where a row states a size, it is once, few, many or the class of an expanded clone; other rows omit it.

J	length	V	size	D	CDR3	DNA
TRBJ2-5	13	TRBV6-5	many	NA	CASNPNPRETQYF	TGTGCCAGCAATCCCAACCCCAGGGAGACCCAGTACTTC
TRBJ1-2	13	TRBV25-1	many	TRBD1	CASRGQKVYGYTF	TGTGCCAGCAGGGGACAGAAAGTCTATGGCTACACCTTC
TRBJ2-7	12	TRBV2	NA	TRBD1	CASNTGAYEQYF	TGTGCCAGCAATACAGGGGCCTACGAGCAGTACTTC
TRBJ1-4	13	TRBV5-6	NA	NA	CASSLGVRKKLFF	TGTGCCAGCAGCTTGGGGGTAAGGAAAAAACTGTTTTTT
TRBJ1-2	11	TRBV12-3/TRBV12-4	NA	TRBD1	CASSRGQGYTF	TGTGCCAGCAGTAGGGGACAGGGGTACACCTTC
TRBJ1-6	14	TRBV27	NA	NA	CASRQALRNSPLHF	TGTGCCAGCCGACAGGCCCTCCGGAATTCACCCCTCCACTTT
TRBJ1-4	15	TRBV7-2	NA	NA	CASSLNGADNEKLFF	TGTGCCAGCAGCTTAAATGGGGCGGATAATGAAAAACTGTTTTTT
TRBJ2-2	12	TRBV7-3	many	NA	CASSGLTGELFF	TGTGCCAGCAGTGGACTTACCGGGGAGCTGTTTTTT
TRBJ2-7	14	TRBV24-1	NA	TRBD1	CATSVGTASYEQYF	TGTGCCACCAGTGTAGGGACAGCTTCCTACGAGCAGTACTTC
TRBJ1-5	14	TRBV29-1	NA	TRBD1	CSRIRTGEWQPQHF	TGCAGCCGAATCCGGACAGGGGAATGGCAGCCCCAGCATTTT
TRBJ2-7	15	TRBV20-1	NA	NA	CSARDGSGLGSEQYF	TGCAGTGCTAGAGATGGTAGCGGTCTGGGTTCGGAGCAGTACTTC
TRBJ1-2	12	TRBV29-1	NA	NA	CSVGTSNYGYTF	TGCAGCGTAGGGACATCCAACTATGGCTACACCTTC
TRBJ1-2	13	TRBV6-1	many	NA	CASKEGSISGYTF	TGTGCCAGCAAGGAGGGCAGTATAAGCGGCTACACCTTC
TRBJ2-5	13	TRBV29-1	many	NA	CSVDKQGQETQYF	TGCAGCGTTGATAAACAGGGACAAGAGACCCAGTACTTC
TRBJ2-1	10	TRBV7-9	NA	NA	CASSRDEQFF	TGTGCCAGCAGCAGGGATGAGCAGTTCTTC
TRBJ2-3	15	TRBV7-9	NA	NA	CASSLRDSNTDTQYF	TGTGCCAGCAGCTTAAGGGACTCCAACACAGATACGCAGTATTTT
TRBJ2-1	14	TRBV12-3/TRBV12-4	NA	NA	CASSSDKPSGEQFF	TGTGCCAGCAGTTCAGACAAGCCCTCCGGTGAGCAGTTCTTC